Sequencing of this T cell receptor (beta chain) was carried out in a study of T cell clusters in autoimmune cytopenias. Study-level results: The T cell clusters were defined only in silico, without experimental functional validation. The cluster-lack signature was not seen for secondary cytopenia versus chronic lymphocytic leukemia. Primary autoimmune cytopenia patients seemingly lacked the physiological T cell clusters found in healthy donors.

Per the germline V gene, CDR1 is MNHEY and CDR2 is SVGEGT. The CDR3 has 16 amino acids. TRB rearrangements were amplified by touch-down multiplex PCR with mixed TRB-A/B primers. From its re-call of the multiplex PCR reads, TCRdb lists each CDR3 protein once, without DNA. Its table records 5,500 to 8,500 distinct CDR3 sequences. Each sample's input was about 270 ng genomic DNA, some 34,000 genome equivalents. Turning to this clonotype: The antigen remains undetermined.

The V gene is TRBV6-2 or TRBV6-3, the J gene TRBJ1-5. The sequencing input was peripheral blood. This clonotype originated in a human donor with an autoimmune cytopenia or autoimmune hepatitis (not recorded which). This CDR3 is CASSYSAGFGNQPQHF.